Below, 17 T cell receptor beta chains from the same sample are listed, as sequenced in a study of early T cells in non-severe SARS-CoV-2 infection. Each CDR3 protein is one row after TCRdb ran MiXCR on the 5' RACE reads. The data show around 72,000 distinct CDR3 sequences, roughly a tenth seen once. The sequences come from whole blood, collected at baseline. All receptors derive from an adult who was a healthcare worker with PCR-confirmed SARS-CoV-2 infection or an uninfected control (not recorded which).

This clonotype was counted ten times or more. The chain links TRBV5-4 to TRBJ2-1, with 9 bases lining up with TRBD1. The CDR3 runs 15 residues. Germline V lookup: CDR1 SGHNT, CDR2 YYREEE (reference sequence). The V and J ends lost 1 base and 7 bases, in that order; junction bases with no gene match: 6. The CDR3 region has the DNA TGTGCCAGCAGCTTGTTACAGGGGGCGTGGAATGAGCAGTTCTTC. This translates into CASSLLQGAWNEQFF.

This clonotype came up a few times. The chain links TRBV28 to TRBJ2-1; TRBD2 agrees at 8 bases. Germline CDR1 and CDR2: MDHEN and SYDVKM. Unmatched junction bases numbered 6, after V lost 6 bases and J lost 5 bases. This CDR3 has 14 amino acids. This chain's CDR3 is CASRTPGGDNEQFF. The DNA for the CDR3 is TGTGCCAGCAGAACCCCGGGGGGGGACAATGAGCAGTTCTTC. The full variable domain, with the rest looked up from reference TRBV28 and TRBJ2-1, is DVKVTQSSRYLVKRTGEKVFLECVQDMDHENMFWYRQDPGLGLRLIYFSYDVKMKEKGDIPEGYSVSREKKERFSLILESASTNQTSMYLCASRTPGGDNEQFFGPGTRLTVL.

This clonotype came up a few times. The chain joins TRBV12-3 or TRBV12-4 to TRBJ2-3, with a possible D match to TRBD2 (5 bases). Deletions cut 3 bases from V and 1 base from J, with 11 bases between. CDR3 size: 15 residues. The DNA for the CDR3 is TGTGCCAGCAGTTTCGGGGTATTACGCACAGATACGCAGTATTTT. It is translated as CASSFGVLRTDTQYF.

The CDR3 here is CASIKQGGPTDTQYF. The DNA of the CDR3 is TGTGCCAGCATCAAACAAGGGGGACCAACAGATACGCAGTATTTT. The rearrangement uses TRBV7-2 and TRBJ2-3; D perhaps matches TRBD1 (6 bases). This CDR3 spans 15 amino acids. The V and J ends lost 7 bases and 3 bases respectively, with 17 bases between them. Germline lookup yields CDR1 SGHTA and CDR2 FQGNSA.

There are many counts of this clonotype. The V call is TRBV24-1, the J call TRBJ2-3, with D uncertain. Germline V gene sequence: CDR1 KGHDR, CDR2 SFDVKD. V was cut by 4 bases and J by 3 bases, with 13 bases left in between. The CDR3 extends over 15 amino acids. For the CDR3, the DNA is TGTGCCACCAGTGAGACGGACGTAAGAACAGATACGCAGTATTTT. It encodes CATSETDVRTDTQYF.

This clonotype was found a few times. The chain employs TRBV11-3 and TRBJ2-1; the match to TRBD1 covers 7 bases. Per germline, CDR1 SGHNT and CDR2 YENEEA. The CDR3 sequence is 15 residues long. V shed 5 bases and J 1 base; nucleotides not matched to a gene: 5. The CDR3 loop reads CASSPRTGSYNEQFF. CDR3 sequence (DNA): TGTGCCAGCAGCCCAAGGACAGGTTCCTACAATGAGCAGTTCTTC.

Worth noting for this clonotype: This sequence may be a read error, since a much larger clone differs from it by one base. The rearrangement joins TRBV28 to TRBJ1-2; 7 positions match TRBD1. The ends lost 6 bases at V and 4 bases at J; junction bases unmatched: 2. This CDR3 has 12 residues. Germline-derived CDR1 and CDR2 are MDHEN and SYDVKM. The CDR3, as DNA: TGTGCCAGCAGCCAGGGGGTCTATGGCTACACCTTC. Translating gives CASSQGVYGYTF.

The sample holds many counts of this clonotype. The chain uses TRBV29-1 and TRBJ2-6; D gene unclear. In germline, CDR1 is SQVTM, CDR2 ANQGSEA. The CDR3 covers 15 residues. V was shortened by 3 bases and J by 2 bases, with 11 bases between the two germline ends. The CDR3 loop is CSVEAIPPGANVLTF. CDR3 nucleotide sequence: TGCAGCGTTGAGGCCATTCCGCCTGGGGCCAACGTCCTGACTTTC.

This clonotype has just a few counts. The chain carries TRBV10-3 and TRBJ1-1, with D maybe TRBD1 (5 bases). Trimming took off 8 bases at V and 1 base at J, with 14 bases between the two ends. This CDR3 comprises 14 residues. Germline V gene data show CDR1 as ENHRY and CDR2 as SYGVKD. The CDR3 DNA reads TGTGCCATCCATGATCCCAGGGCGAACACTGAAGCTTTCTTT. It translates to CAIHDPRANTEAFF.

This clonotype occurred a few times. The chain couples TRBV7-6 to TRBJ1-5; 9 bases map to TRBD1. Looked up from germline, CDR1 is SGHVS and CDR2 is FNYEAQ. Losses at the gene ends were 4 bases for V and 11 bases for J; bases not matched to a gene: 12. CDR3 size: 15 residues. The CDR3 DNA reads TGTGCCAGCAGCTCAAGACAGGGGGAGAAGGAGGCCCAGCATTTT. It is translated as CASSSRQGEKEAQHF.

Relative to its sample, this clonotype is large (0.1 to 1%). This chain links TRBV4-1 with TRBJ2-3, with D possibly TRBD2 on 6 matching bases. Trimming left V 0 bases short and J 0 bases short, with 10 bases between. Germline V gives CDR1 MGHRA, CDR2 YSYEKL. This CDR3 spans 16 amino acids. CDR3 amino acids: CASSQDTSGSTDTQYF. The CDR3 bases are TGCGCCAGCAGCCAAGATACAAGCGGGAGCACAGATACGCAGTATTTT.

The rearrangement uses TRBV2 and TRBJ2-1, with TRBD2 matching over 16 bases. The length of the CDR3 is 15 residues. Germline values: CDR1 SNHLY, CDR2 FYNNEI. V lost 6 bases and J lost 12; bases outside the gene matches: 8. The CDR3 loop is CASRTGLAGGYGQFF. CDR3 sequence (DNA): TGTGCCAGCAGGACGGGACTAGCGGGGGGGTATGGGCAGTTCTTC.

This clonotype was seen a few times. V usage is TRBV7-9 and J usage is TRBJ1-2; D gene uncertain. V was shortened by 1 base and J by 4 bases, with 7 bases between the two germline ends. Germline lookup yields CDR1 SEHNR and CDR2 FQNEAQ (reference sequence). The CDR3 runs to 13 residues. CDR3 in amino acids: CASSLDPTYGYTF. The CDR3 DNA follows: TGTGCCAGCAGCTTAGATCCGACCTATGGCTACACCTTC.

This clonotype was seen a few times. The chain is built from TRBV12-3 or TRBV12-4 and TRBJ1-3, with TRBD1 matching 9 bases. The V segment lost 2 bases and the J segment 11 bases; nucleotides outside the gene matches: 7. The CDR3 contains 14 residues. CDR3 nucleotide sequence: TGTGCCAGCAGTTTACTAGGACAGGGGATCCCCATATATTTT. It is translated as CASSLLGQGIPIYF.

This sequence joins TRBV30 and TRBJ2-1; 10 bases align to TRBD1. With V trimmed by 5 bases and J by 5 bases, 9 bases remained unmatched. Germline V lookup: CDR1 GTSNPN, CDR2 SVGIG (reference sequence). The length of the CDR3 is 15 residues. Written as DNA, the CDR3 is TGTGCCTGGGGGACAGGGGCGGTCCTTGACAATGAGCAGTTCTTC. Translating gives CAWGTGAVLDNEQFF.

The V call is TRBV4-2, the J call TRBJ2-5, with 8 positions matching TRBD2. The CDR3 is made up of 16 amino acids. Germline-derived CDR1 and CDR2 are LGHNA and YNFKEQ. V was pared by 4 bases and J by 5 bases, with 12 bases of the junction left unmatched. Here the CDR3 reads CASSPAPSGGAETQYF. CDR3 nucleotides: TGTGCCAGCAGCCCGGCGCCAAGCGGGGGCGCGGAGACCCAGTACTTC.

This clonotype was detected ten times or more. The genes are TRBV27 and TRBJ1-5; no firm D call. The CDR3 is made up of 13 amino acids. Germline V lookup: CDR1 MNHEY, CDR2 SMNVEV (reference sequence). V lost 0 bases to trimming and J lost 0 bases, with 0 bases between them. The CDR3 nucleotides read TGTGCCAGCAGTTTATCTAGCAATCAGCCCCAGCATTTT. It is translated as CASSLSSNQPQHF.